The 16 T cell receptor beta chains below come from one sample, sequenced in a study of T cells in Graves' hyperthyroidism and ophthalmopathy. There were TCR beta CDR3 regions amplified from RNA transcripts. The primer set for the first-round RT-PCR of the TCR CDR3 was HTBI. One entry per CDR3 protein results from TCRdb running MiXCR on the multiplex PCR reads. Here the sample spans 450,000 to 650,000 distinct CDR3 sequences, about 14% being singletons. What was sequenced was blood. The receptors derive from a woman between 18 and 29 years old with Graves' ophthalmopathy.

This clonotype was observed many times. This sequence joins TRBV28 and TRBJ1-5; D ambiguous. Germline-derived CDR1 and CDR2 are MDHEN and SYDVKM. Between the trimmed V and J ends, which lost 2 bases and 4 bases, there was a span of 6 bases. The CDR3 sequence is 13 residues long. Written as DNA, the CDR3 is TGTGCCAGCAGTTTACGGGTAAATCAGCCCCAGCATTTT. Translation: CASSLRVNQPQHF. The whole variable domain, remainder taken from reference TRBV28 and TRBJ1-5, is DVKVTQSSRYLVKRTGEKVFLECVQDMDHENMFWYRQDPGLGLRLIYFSYDVKMKEKGDIPEGYSVSREKKERFSLILESASTNQTSMYLCASSLRVNQPQHFGDGTRLSIL.

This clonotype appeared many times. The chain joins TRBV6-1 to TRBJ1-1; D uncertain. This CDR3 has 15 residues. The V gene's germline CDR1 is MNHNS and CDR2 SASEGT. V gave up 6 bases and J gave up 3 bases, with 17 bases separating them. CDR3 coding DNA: TGTGCCAGCAGATCGGGGAACATTGAGGACACTGAAGCTTTCTTT. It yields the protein CASRSGNIEDTEAFF.

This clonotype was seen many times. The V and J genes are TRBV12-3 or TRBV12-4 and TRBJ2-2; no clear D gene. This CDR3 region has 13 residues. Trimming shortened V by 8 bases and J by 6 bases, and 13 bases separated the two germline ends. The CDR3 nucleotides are TGTGCCAGCCGGCGAGGTATCGCCGGGGAGCTGTTTTTT. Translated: CASRRGIAGELFF.

CDR3 nucleotide sequence: TGTGCCAGCAGCTTAGCCGCTAGCGGGAGCAACAATGAGCAGTTCTTC. Its translation: CASSLAASGSNNEQFF. The chain uses TRBV11-3 and TRBJ2-1, with TRBD2 identical over 10 bases. CDR3 size: 16 residues. Germline CDR1 is SGHNT and CDR2 is YENEEA. Trimming at V came to 1 base and at J to 5 bases, leaving 5 bases not matched to a gene.

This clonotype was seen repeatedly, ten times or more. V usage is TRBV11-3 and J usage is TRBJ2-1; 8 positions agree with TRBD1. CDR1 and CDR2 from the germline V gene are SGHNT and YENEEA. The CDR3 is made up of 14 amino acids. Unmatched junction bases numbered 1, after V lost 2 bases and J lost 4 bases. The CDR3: CASSLRQGYNEQFF. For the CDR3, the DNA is TGTGCCAGCAGCTTAAGACAGGGGTACAATGAGCAGTTCTTC.

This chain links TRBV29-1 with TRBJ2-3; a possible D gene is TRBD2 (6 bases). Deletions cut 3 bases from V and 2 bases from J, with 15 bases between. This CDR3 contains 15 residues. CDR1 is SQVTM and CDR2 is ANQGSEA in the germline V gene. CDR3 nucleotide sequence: TGCAGCGTTGACCCCGGGGCGGGACCCACAGATACGCAGTATTTT. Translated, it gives CSVDPGAGPTDTQYF.

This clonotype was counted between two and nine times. The DNA of the CDR3 is TGTGCCAGCTCACCACCAATGGCGGGGACCTACGAGCAGTACTTC. This gives the protein CASSPPMAGTYEQYF. The chain joins TRBV18 to TRBJ2-7, with D possibly TRBD2 on 6 matching bases. CDR1 KGHSH and CDR2 LQKENI come from the germline V gene. Trimming stripped 0 bases from V and 2 bases from J, with 11 bases between. This CDR3 has 15 residues.

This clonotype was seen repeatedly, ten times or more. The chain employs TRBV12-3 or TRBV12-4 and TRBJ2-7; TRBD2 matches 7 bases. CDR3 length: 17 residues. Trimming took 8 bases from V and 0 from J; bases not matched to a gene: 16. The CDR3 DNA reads TGTGCCAGCTCCCTAGGAATAGCGGGTATGAGCTCCTACGAGCAGTACTTC. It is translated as CASSLGIAGMSSYEQYF.

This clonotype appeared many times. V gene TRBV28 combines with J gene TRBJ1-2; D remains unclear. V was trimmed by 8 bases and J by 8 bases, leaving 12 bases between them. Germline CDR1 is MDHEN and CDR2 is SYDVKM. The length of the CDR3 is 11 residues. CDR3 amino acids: CASFRYEGYTF. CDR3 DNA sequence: TGTGCCAGCTTCCGCTATGAGGGCTACACCTTC.

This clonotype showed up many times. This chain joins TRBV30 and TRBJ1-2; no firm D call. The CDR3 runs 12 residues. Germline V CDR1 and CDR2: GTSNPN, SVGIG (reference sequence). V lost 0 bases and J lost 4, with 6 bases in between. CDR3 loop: CAWSVHSYGYTF. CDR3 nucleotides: TGTGCCTGGAGTGTACACAGCTATGGCTACACCTTC.

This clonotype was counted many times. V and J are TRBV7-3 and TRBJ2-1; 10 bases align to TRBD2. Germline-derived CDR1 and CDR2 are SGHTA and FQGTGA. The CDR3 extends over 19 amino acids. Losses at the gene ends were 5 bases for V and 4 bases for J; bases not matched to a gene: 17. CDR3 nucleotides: TGTGCCAGCAGCCAGCCCCGAGGGCAGCGGGAGGGCATTTACAATGAGCAGTTCTTC. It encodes CASSQPRGQREGIYNEQFF. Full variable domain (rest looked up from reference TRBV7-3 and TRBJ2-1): GAGVSQTPSNKVTEKGKYVELRCDPISGHTALYWYRQSLGQGPEFLIYFQGTGAADDSGLPNDRFFAVRPEGSVSTLKIQRTERGDSAVYLCASSQPRGQREGIYNEQFFGPGTRLTVL.

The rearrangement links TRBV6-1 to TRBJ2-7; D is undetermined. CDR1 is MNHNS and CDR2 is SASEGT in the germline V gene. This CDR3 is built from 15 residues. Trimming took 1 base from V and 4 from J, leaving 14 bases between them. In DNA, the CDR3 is TGTGCCAGCAGTGAAGTAGACTTTCCCAGTTACGAGCAGTACTTC. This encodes CASSEVDFPSYEQYF.

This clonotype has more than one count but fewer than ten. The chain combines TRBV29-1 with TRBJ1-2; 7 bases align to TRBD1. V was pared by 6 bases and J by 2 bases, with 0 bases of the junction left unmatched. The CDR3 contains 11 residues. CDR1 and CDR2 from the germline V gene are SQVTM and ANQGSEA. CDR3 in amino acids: CSVTGNYGYTF. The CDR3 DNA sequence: TGCAGCGTGACAGGGAACTATGGCTACACCTTC.

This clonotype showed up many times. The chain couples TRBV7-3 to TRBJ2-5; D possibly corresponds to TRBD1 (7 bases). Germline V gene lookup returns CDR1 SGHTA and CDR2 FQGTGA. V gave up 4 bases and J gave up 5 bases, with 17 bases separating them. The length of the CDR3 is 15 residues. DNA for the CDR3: TGTGCCAGCAGCTCAGACAGGGAGGCGTGGGAGACCCAGTACTTC. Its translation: CASSSDREAWETQYF.

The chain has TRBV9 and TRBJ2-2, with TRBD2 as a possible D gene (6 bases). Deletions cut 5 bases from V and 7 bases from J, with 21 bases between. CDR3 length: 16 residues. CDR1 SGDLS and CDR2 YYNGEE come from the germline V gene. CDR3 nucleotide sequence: TGTGCCAGCAGGGGTCATGGACCCTGGCGGGACGGGGAGCTGTTTTTT. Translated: CASRGHGPWRDGELFF.

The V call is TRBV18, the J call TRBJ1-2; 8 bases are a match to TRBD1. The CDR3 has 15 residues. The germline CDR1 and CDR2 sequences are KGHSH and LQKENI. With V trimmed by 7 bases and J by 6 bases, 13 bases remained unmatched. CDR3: CASYRPPGQEHGYTF. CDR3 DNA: TGTGCCAGCTATCGCCCCCCGGGACAGGAACATGGCTACACCTTC.